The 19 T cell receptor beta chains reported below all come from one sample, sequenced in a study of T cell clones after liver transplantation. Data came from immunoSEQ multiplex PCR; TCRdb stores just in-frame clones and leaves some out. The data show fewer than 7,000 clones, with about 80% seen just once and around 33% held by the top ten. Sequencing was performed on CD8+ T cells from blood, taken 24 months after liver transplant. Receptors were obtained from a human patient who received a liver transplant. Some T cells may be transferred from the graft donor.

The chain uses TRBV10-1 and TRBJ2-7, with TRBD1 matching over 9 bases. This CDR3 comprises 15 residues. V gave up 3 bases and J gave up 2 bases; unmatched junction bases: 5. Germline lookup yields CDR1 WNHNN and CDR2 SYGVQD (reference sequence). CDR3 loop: CASSDGTGRPYEQYF. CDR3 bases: TGCGCCAGCAGTGACGGGACAGGGAGGCCCTACGAGCAGTACTTC.

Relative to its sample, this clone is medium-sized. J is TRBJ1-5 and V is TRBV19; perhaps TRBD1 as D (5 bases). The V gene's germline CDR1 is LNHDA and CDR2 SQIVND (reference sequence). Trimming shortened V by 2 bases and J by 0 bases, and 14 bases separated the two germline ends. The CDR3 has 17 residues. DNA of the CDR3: TGTGCCAGTAGTATATCTCCCCGGACATATAGCAATCAGCCCCAGCATTTT. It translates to CASSISPRTYSNQPQHF.

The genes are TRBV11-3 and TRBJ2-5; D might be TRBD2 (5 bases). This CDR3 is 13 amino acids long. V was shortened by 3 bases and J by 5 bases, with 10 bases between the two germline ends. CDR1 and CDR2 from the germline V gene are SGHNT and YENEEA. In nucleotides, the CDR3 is TGTGCCAGCAGCTTGGACTCAACGGAGACCCAGTACTTC. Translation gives CASSLDSTETQYF.

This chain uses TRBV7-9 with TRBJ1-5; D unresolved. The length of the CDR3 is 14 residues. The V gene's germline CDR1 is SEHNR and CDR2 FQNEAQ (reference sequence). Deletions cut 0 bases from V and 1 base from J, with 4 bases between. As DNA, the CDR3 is TGTGCCAGCAGCTTAGCACAGAGCAATCAGCCCCAGCATTTT. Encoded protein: CASSLAQSNQPQHF. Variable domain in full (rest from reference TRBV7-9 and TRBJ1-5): DTGVSQNPRHKITKRGQNVTFRCDPISEHNRLYWYRQTLGQGPEFLTYFQNEAQLEKSRLLSDRFSAERPKGSFSTLEIQRTEQGDSAMYLCASSLAQSNQPQHFGDGTRLSIL.

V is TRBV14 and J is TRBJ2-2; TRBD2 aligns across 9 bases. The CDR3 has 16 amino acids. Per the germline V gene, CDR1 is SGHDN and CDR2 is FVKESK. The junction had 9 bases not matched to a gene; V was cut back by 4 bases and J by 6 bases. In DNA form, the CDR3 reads TGTGCCAGCAGCCGGGTAGCGGGGGAAGTGGCCGGGGAGCTGTTTTTT. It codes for CASSRVAGEVAGELFF.

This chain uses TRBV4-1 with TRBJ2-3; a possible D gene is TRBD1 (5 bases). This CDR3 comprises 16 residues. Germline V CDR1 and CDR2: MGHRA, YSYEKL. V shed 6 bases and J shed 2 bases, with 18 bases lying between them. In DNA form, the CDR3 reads TGCGCCAGCAGTATGTCCGAGACAGCCCTCACAGATACGCAGTATTTT. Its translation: CASSMSETALTDTQYF.

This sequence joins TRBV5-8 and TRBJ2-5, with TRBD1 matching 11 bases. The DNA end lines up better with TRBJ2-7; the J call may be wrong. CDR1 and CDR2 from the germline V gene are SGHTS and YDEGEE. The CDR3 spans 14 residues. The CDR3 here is CASSFGTGGYEQYF. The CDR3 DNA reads TGTGCCAGCAGCTTTGGGACAGGGGGCTACGAGCAGTACTTC.

The chain's CDR3 is CASSIGGGRDTQYF. DNA for the CDR3: TGTGCCAGTAGTATCGGGGGGGGAAGAGATACGCAGTATTTT. This chain uses TRBV19 with TRBJ2-3, with 8 bases lining up with TRBD2. V trimming: 3 bases; J trimming: 5 bases; junction bases outside the gene matches: 4. Germline lookup yields CDR1 LNHDA and CDR2 SQIVND (reference sequence). This CDR3 contains 14 residues.

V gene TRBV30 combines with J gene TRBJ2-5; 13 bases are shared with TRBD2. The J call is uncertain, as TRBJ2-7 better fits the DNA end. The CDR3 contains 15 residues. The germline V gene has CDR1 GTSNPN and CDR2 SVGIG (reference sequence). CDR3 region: CAWSLPGLAGIEQYF. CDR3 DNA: TGTGCCTGGAGTCTTCCGGGACTAGCGGGAATCGAGCAGTACTTC.

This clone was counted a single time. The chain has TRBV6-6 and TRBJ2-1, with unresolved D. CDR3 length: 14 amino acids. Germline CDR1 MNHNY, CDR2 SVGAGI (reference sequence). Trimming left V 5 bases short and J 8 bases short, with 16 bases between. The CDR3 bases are TGTGCCAGCAGTAGGGTAGCTTCTTTCGATGAGCAGTTCTTC. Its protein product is CASSRVASFDEQFF.

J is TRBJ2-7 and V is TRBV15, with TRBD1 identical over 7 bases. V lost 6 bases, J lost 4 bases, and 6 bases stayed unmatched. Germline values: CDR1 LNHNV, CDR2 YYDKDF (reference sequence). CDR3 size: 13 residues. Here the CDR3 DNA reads TGTGCCACCAGTACCAACAGGGGTTACGAGCAGTACTTC. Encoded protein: CATSTNRGYEQYF.

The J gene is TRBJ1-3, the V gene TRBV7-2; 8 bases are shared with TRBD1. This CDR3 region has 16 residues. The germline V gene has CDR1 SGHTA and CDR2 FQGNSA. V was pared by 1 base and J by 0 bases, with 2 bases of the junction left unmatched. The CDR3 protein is CASSLGDRGSGNTIYF. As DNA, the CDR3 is TGTGCCAGCAGCTTAGGCGACAGGGGCTCTGGAAACACCATATATTTT.

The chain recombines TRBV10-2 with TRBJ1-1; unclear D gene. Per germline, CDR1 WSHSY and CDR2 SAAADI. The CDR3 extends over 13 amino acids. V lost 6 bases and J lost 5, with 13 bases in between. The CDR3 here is CASSLGGSTEAFF. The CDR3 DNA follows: TGCGCCAGCAGCCTGGGCGGGAGTACTGAAGCTTTCTTT.

The CDR3 region has the DNA TGCGCCAGCAGCCAATTCCGGGCCTACGAGCAGTACTTC. Residues: CASSQFRAYEQYF. This chain joins TRBV4-1 and TRBJ2-7; D ambiguous. Germline CDR1 is MGHRA and CDR2 is YSYEKL. The length of the CDR3 is 13 residues. V gave up 2 bases and J gave up 2 bases, with 7 bases separating them.

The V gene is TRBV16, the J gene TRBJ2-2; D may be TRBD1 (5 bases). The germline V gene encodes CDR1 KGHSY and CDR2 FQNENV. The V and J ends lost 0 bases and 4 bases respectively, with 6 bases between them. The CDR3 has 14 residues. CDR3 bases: TGTGCCAGCAGCCAATCTGGGGCCACCGGGGAGCTGTTTTTT. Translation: CASSQSGATGELFF.

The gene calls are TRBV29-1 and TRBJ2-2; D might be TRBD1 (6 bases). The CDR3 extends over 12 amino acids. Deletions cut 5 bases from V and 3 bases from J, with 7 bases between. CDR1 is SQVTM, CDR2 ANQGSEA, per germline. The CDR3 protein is CSVTGYTGELFF. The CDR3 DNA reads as TGCAGCGTTACAGGGTACACCGGGGAGCTGTTTTTT.

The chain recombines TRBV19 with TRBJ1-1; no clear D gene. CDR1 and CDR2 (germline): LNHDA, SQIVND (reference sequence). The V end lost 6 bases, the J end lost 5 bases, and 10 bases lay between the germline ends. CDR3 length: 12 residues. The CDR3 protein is CASSPGVTEAFF. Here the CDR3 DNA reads TGTGCCAGTAGCCCCGGAGTGACTGAAGCTTTCTTT.

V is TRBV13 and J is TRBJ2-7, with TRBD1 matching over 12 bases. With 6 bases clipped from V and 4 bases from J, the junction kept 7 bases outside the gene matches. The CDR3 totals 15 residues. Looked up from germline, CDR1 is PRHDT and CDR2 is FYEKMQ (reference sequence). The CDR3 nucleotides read TGTGCCAGCAGTTTGGGACAGGGGGCGTTGTACGAGCAGTACTTC. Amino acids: CASSLGQGALYEQYF.

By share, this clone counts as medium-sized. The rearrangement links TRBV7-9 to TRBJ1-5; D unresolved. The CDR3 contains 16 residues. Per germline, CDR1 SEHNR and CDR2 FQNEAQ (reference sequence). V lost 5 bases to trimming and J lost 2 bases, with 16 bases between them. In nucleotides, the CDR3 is TGTGCCAGCAGCCCTACTCTGGGAGGCGGCAATCAGCCCCAGCATTTT. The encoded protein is CASSPTLGGGNQPQHF.